This TCR beta chain was captured in a study of shared clonotypes between healthy human individuals. General study points: On the whole, naive subsets had larger estimated richness than memory subsets had. Among a handful of donors, approximately 5% of naive CD4 clonotypes were found in common.

The naive CD8 population came from CD45RO-negative cells selected for CCR7, without terminally differentiated effector memory CD45RA+ cells. The assay was immunoSEQ multiplex PCR, and TCRdb's table has in-frame clones only and misses some. The sample contains 1.5 million to 2.5 million clones, less than 95% of which appear only once. Of note for this clone: Its target is not known.

The sample consisted of naive CD8+ T cells sorted from blood. The TCR sequence derives from a man aged 18 to 35 in good health.

The CDR3 sequence: CASSFNFYTVRNTEAFF. In DNA, the CDR3 is TGCGCCAGCAGCTTCAATTTCTATACCGTGCGGAACACTGAAGCTTTCTTT. This chain uses TRBV5-1 with TRBJ1-1; D call uncertain. V was trimmed by 2 bases and J by 1 base, leaving 18 bases between them. The CDR3 extends over 17 amino acids. Germline V gene lookup returns CDR1 SGHRS and CDR2 YFSETQ.